This T cell receptor beta chain was documented in a study of T cell changes during pregnancy in multiple sclerosis. Generated by immunoSEQ multiplex PCR, the TCRdb table keeps only in-frame clones and is missing some. The repertoire holds roughly 48,000 clones, with 94% as singletons. The CDR3 spans 15 residues. Germline trimming cut 10 bases from V and 4 bases from J; bases unmatched to any gene: 14. CDR1 MNHNS and CDR2 SASEGT come from the germline V gene. The rearrangement uses TRBV6-1 and TRBJ2-7; 9 nucleotides align to TRBD1. The receptor was derived from a female donor with multiple sclerosis, enrolled in a pregnancy study. The material was CD4+ T cells from peripheral blood mononuclear cells, obtained in the first trimester of pregnancy. CDR3 in DNA: TGTGCCATCGGACCGGGACAGGGTTGGACTTACGAGCAGTACTTC. Translating gives CAIGPGQGWTYEQYF.